The source of this TCR beta chain is a study of cytomegalovirus exposure and HLA in healthy donors (dated by TCRdb to about 2017). Background on the whole study: According to a later analysis, the 100 to 150 validation repertoires were produced on the same platform as the 700 or so repertoires of the first cohort. The study was designed to test whether signatures of past pathogen exposure could be identified by cataloging public T cell receptors. A separate validation cohort of some 130 different subjects was used in addition to the approximately 610-subject first cohort. To predict cytomegalovirus infection status, the study combined high-throughput TCR immunosequencing, statistical association of individual TCRs with disease status, and machine learning.

The library was built by means of the immunoSEQ multiplex PCR assay. Under the source paper's analysis protocol: A statistical classification framework was developed to diagnose cytomegalovirus status using the catalog of TCR beta chain sequences. TCRdb obtained this table from immuneACCESS and retained in-frame rearrangements with V and J assigned. These tables miss some clones; where compared with another copy, unresolved V genes account for less than half of the shortfall, and the remainder is unexplained. V and J calls and clone size come straight from that table; D and trimming were deduced from the DNA. Across this sample there are about 140,000 clones, with roughly 88% seen only once. The ten most abundant clones make up 7.5% to 8.5% of the sample. The study at large found these results: The study listed approximately 160 TCR beta chains as associated with cytomegalovirus. While some public TCRs were present in many individuals, most TCR sequences turned up only very rarely across donors. The validation cohort had no HLA typing available for a later analysis, so co-occurrence within that cohort was assessed over all 130 or so repertoires. Three of the identified cytomegalovirus-associated TCR beta chains were confirmed in vitro to be specific for cytomegalovirus antigens. According to the authors, the approach could potentially be generalized to other disease states and immunological phenotypes. The classifier was reported to diagnose cytomegalovirus status with high specificity and sensitivity in both the original cohort and the validation cohort. Subsequent analysis determined that TCRs grouped into clusters in the first cohort also showed a tendency toward co-occurrence across the 130 or so validation repertoires, and approximately 94% of cluster scores exceeded 0.

Separate from the roughly 650-subject first cohort, the validation cohort of 90 to 150 subjects was the group to which the donors belonged. The junction shows trimming of 1 base on V and 2 bases on J, plus 8 bases between the germline ends. The germline V gene provides CDR1 MGHRA and CDR2 YSYEKL. The CDR3 covers 14 residues, taking in both the cysteine and the phenylalanine. Of all the DNA, just the CDR3 is kept, 42 bases in frame from base 1. A note on this clone: Its antigen specificity is not known. No much larger clone is present one base from it, and per-base qualities are unavailable.

The sequence links TRBV4-1 to TRBJ1-2; the D gene identity is not certain. Sample: PBMCs. This receptor was obtained from a woman aged 18 to 35 in good health and CMV-seropositive. CDR3 reads: CASSQGQINYGYTF. The DNA sequence follows: TGCGCCAGCAGCCAAGGGCAGATAAACTATGGCTACACCTTC.